This note documents a single T cell receptor (beta chain) sequence. This record comes from a study of T cells in Graves' hyperthyroidism and ophthalmopathy. The germline V gene encodes CDR1 SGHRS and CDR2 YFSETQ. The V gene end was trimmed by 0 bases and the J gene end by 2 bases; junction bases not matched to a gene: 6. The CDR3 extends over 17 amino acids. What was amplified from RNA transcripts were TCR beta CDR3 regions. Using the HTBI primer set, a first-round RT-PCR was run on the TCR CDR3. Each CDR3 protein gets one entry after TCRdb re-called the multiplex PCR reads with MiXCR. The sample lists hundreds of thousands of distinct CDR3 sequences, around 20% seen once, with 16% in the top ten.

This receptor was identified in a woman between 50 and 59 years old with Graves' hyperthyroidism that later progressed to Graves' ophthalmopathy. Sequenced: blood. This chain uses TRBV5-1 with TRBJ2-5; 11 bases map to TRBD2. The CDR3 DNA reads as TGCGCCAGCAGCTTGGGACTAGCGGGGACTTCGCAAGAGACCCAGTACTTC. Its translation is CASSLGLAGTSQETQYF. The full variable domain, rest sourced from reference TRBV5-1 and TRBJ2-5, is KAGVTQTPRYLIKTRGQQVTLSCSPISGHRSVSWYQQTPGQGLQFLFEYFSETQRNKGNFPGRFSGRQFSNSRSEMNVSTLELGDSALYLCASSLGLAGTSQETQYFGPGTRLLVL.